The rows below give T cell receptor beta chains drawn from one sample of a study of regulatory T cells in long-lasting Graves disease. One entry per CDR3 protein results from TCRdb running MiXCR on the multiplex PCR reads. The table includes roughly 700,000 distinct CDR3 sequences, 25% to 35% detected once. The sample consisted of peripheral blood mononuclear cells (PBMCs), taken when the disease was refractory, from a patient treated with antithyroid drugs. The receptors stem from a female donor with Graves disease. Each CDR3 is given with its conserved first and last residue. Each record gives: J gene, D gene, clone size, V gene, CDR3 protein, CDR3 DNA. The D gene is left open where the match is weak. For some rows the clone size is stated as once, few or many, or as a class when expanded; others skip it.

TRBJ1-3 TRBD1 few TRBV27 CASQPGQGRNTIYF TGTGCCAGTCAACCGGGACAGGGAAGGAACACCATATATTTT
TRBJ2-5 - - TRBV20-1 CSARMGGTETQYF TGCAGTGCTAGAATGGGGGGAACGGAGACCCAGTACTTC
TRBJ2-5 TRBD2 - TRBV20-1 CSAQLLVGGRETQYF TGCAGTGCCCAATTGCTAGTGGGAGGGCGAGAGACCCAGTACTTC
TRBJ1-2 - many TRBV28 CASSSVESTGGYTF TGTGCCAGCAGTTCGGTAGAGTCCACTGGGGGCTACACCTTC
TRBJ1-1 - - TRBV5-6 CASSGGTFPGTEAFF TGTGCCAGCAGCGGGGGGACTTTCCCAGGGACTGAAGCTTTCTTT
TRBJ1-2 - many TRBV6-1 CASSEMEAGRNGYTF TGTGCCAGCAGTGAAATGGAGGCGGGAAGAAATGGCTACACCTTC
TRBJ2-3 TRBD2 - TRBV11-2 CASSPGTNTDTQYF TGTGCCAGCAGCCCCGGGACTAACACAGATACGCAGTATTTT
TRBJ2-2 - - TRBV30 CAWMPSGDGELFF TGTGCCTGGATGCCCAGTGGGGACGGGGAGCTGTTTTTT
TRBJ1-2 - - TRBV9 CASSLAGYSYGYTF TGTGCCAGCAGCTTAGCAGGGTATTCCTATGGCTACACCTTC
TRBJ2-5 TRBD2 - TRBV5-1 CASSYLGGEETQYF TGCGCCAGCAGCTACCTCGGGGGGGAAGAGACCCAGTACTTC
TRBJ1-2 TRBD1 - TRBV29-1 CSATGGDPSYGYTF TGCAGCGCGACAGGGGGCGACCCTTCCTATGGCTACACCTTC
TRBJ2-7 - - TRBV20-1 CSARDRPFREQYF TGCAGTGCTAGAGATCGCCCTTTTCGGGAGCAGTACTTC
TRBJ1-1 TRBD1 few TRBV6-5 CASSYSGDRRKAFF TGTGCCAGCAGTTACTCGGGGGACAGGCGGAAAGCTTTCTTT
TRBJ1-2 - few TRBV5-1 CASSLGRADYGYTF TGCGCCAGCAGCTTGGGACGGGCAGACTATGGCTACACCTTC
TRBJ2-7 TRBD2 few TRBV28 CASSFRTSGRAGEQYF TGTGCCAGCAGTTTCCGAACTAGCGGGAGGGCCGGGGAGCAGTACTTC
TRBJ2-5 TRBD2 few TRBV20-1 CSASSSGRGVLTQYF TGCAGTGCTAGTAGTAGCGGGAGGGGGGTATTGACCCAGTACTTC
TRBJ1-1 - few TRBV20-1 CSARAGKNTEAFF TGCAGTGCTAGGGCAGGGAAGAACACTGAAGCTTTCTTT
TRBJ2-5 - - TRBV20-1 CSARVRGETQYF TGCAGTGCTAGGGTTCGGGGGGAGACCCAGTACTTC
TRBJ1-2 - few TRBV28 CASSLDRPPKPYGYTF TGTGCCAGCAGTTTGGACAGACCCCCTAAACCCTATGGCTACACCTTC
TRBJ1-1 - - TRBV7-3 CASSEGRSTEAFF TGTGCCAGCAGCGAGGGGAGGAGCACTGAAGCTTTCTTT
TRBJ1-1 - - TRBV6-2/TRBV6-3 CASSDPGTTNTEAFF TGTGCCAGCAGTGATCCCGGGACAACCAACACTGAAGCTTTCTTT
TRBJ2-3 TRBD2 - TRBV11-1 CASSLRPSGTSGNTQYF TGTGCCAGCAGCCTTAGGCCATCCGGGACTAGCGGGAATACGCAGTATTTT
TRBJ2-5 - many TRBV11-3 CASSAHSGSQETQYF TGTGCCAGCAGCGCACACTCGGGCAGCCAAGAGACCCAGTACTTC
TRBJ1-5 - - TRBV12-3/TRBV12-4 CASSARGQLSNQPQHF TGTGCCAGCAGTGCTAGAGGGCAGCTTAGCAATCAGCCCCAGCATTTT
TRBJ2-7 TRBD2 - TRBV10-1 CASSEVASGGYEQYF TGCGCCAGCAGTGAGGTGGCTAGCGGGGGCTACGAGCAGTACTTC
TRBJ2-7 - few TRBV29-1 CSVELPGASYEQYF TGCAGCGTTGAGTTGCCCGGGGCTTCCTACGAGCAGTACTTC
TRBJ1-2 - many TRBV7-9 CASSSPTEANYGYTF TGTGCCAGCAGCTCTCCGACGGAAGCTAACTATGGCTACACCTTC
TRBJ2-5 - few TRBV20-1 CSASRESLQETQYF TGCAGTGCTAGCCGTGAAAGCTTACAAGAGACCCAGTACTTC